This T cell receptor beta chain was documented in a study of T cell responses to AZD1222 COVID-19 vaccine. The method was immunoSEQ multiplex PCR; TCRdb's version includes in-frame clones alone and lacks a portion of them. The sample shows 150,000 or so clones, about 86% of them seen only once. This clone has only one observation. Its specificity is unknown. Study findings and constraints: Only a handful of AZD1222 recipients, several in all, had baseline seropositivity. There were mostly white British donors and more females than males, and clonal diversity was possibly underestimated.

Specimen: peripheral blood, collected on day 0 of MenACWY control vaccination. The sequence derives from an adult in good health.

In DNA, the CDR3 is TGTGCCAGCAGTGAAGTCGACTCGGGTATCTCCTACAATGAGCAGTTCTTC. Its protein product is CASSEVDSGISYNEQFF. The chain couples TRBV6-1 to TRBJ2-1; D uncertain. The CDR3 is made up of 17 amino acids. The V and J ends lost 1 base and 0 bases respectively, with 13 bases between them. In germline, CDR1 is MNHNS, CDR2 SASEGT.